This T cell receptor beta chain was obtained from a study of CD8 T cells in Susac syndrome. An amount of RNA that ranged from roughly 0.45 to 1 ug was reverse transcribed with random hexamers. Multiplex immunoSEQ PCR targeted 54 Vbeta and 13 Jbeta TCR beta segments. TCRdb independently ran MiXCR on the immunoSEQ multiplex PCR reads; one entry per CDR3 protein. The sample gives 150,000 or so distinct CDR3 sequences, approximately 90% of which show up once; 0.065% to 0.085% is in the top ten. Trimming stripped 3 bases from V and 8 bases from J, with 28 bases between. The germline V gene has CDR1 LNHDA and CDR2 SQIVND (reference sequence). The CDR3 consists of 18 residues.

Sequences were obtained from CD4+ T cells from PBMCs. The chain couples TRBV19 to TRBJ1-2; D remains unclear. The source is a human donor in good health. The CDR3 DNA follows: TGTGCCAGTAGTATCGCTCCTGATCGCCAGGAGCCATGGATCGGCTACACCTTC. Residues: CASSIAPDRQEPWIGYTF.